This TCR beta chain was found in a study of cytomegalovirus exposure and HLA in healthy donors. The CDR3 covers 17 residues. Germline-derived CDR1 and CDR2 are MGHRA and YSYEKL. The V gene end was trimmed by 3 bases and the J gene end by 2 bases; junction bases not matched to a gene: 7. Study findings and constraints: Later analysis showed TCR association rates varying by HLA locus, highest for DRB1 and lowest for HLA-C. A prior analysis recorded that most TCR beta V segments were productive about 90% or about 30% of the time. In a later analysis, at a false discovery rate of 0.05, under 20,000 TCR beta sequences were associated with HLA alleles.

As for this clone: No antigen is known for it.

13 Jbeta primers and 60 Vbeta primers were used for the PCR. Clones were sequenced by immunoSEQ multiplex PCR, and TCRdb holds only the in-frame ones, with some missing. The table lists 200,000 or so clones, 70% to 80% of them singletons, with under 3% in the top ten. This receptor was obtained from a woman in her twenties or thirties in good health and CMV-seronegative. The sample consisted of PBMCs. This chain joins TRBV4-1 and TRBJ2-3, with 11 bases identical to TRBD2. As DNA, the CDR3 is TGCGCCAGCAGCCAGGCCGGGACTAGCGGCTTCACAGATACGCAGTATTTT. This sequence encodes CASSQAGTSGFTDTQYF.